One TCR beta chain is described in this entry. Trimming stripped 1 base from V and 2 bases from J, with 14 bases between. Germline loops: CDR1 SGHNT, CDR2 YENEEA. The CDR3 totals 17 residues. This entry comes from a study of blood T cell repertoires in COVID-19. The protocol was immunoSEQ multiplex PCR, while the TCRdb copy is restricted to in-frame clones and leaves out a portion. The sample contains about 340,000 clones, 91% of which appear only once. Sequencing was done on a sample of peripheral blood. The receptor comes from a young woman who had recovered from COVID-19. The chain combines TRBV11-3 with TRBJ2-2, with TRBD2 as a possible D gene (6 bases). The CDR3 DNA follows: TGTGCCAGCAGCTTAGGGGTCCGGCGGGGTAACACCGGGGAGCTGTTTTTT. Its protein product is CASSLGVRRGNTGELFF.